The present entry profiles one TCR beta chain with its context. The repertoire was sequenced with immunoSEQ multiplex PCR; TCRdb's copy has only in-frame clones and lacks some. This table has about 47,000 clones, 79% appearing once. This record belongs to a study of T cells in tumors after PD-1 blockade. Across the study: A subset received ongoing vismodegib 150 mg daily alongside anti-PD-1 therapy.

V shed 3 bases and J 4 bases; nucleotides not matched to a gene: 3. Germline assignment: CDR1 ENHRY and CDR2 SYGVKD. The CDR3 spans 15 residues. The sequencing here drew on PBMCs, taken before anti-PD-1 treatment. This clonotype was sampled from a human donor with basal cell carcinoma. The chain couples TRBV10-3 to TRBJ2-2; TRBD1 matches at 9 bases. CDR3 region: CAISEQGATTGELFF. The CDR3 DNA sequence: TGTGCCATCAGTGAACAGGGGGCAACCACCGGGGAGCTGTTTTTT.